The present entry profiles one T cell receptor (beta chain) with its context. Its antigen is unidentified. The patients serving as multiple sclerosis controls were treatment-naive. They had stable or active relapsing-remitting disease and fulfilled revised McDonald criteria. While CD8+ and CD4+ T cells were isolated negatively, TEMRA cells were enriched by FACS. CDR3 size: 13 residues. Per germline, CDR1 ENHRY and CDR2 SYGVKD. The V gene end was trimmed by 6 bases and the J gene end by 7 bases; junction bases not matched to a gene: 9. Reverse transcription of roughly 0.5 to 1 ug RNA was carried out with random hexamers. The immunoSEQ assay covered 54 Vbeta and 13 Jbeta segments for CDR3. MiXCR, applied by TCRdb to the immunoSEQ multiplex PCR reads, yields one record per CDR3 protein. The sample has 250,000 to 350,000 distinct CDR3 sequences, 90% to 95% seen once. The data were taken from a study of CD8 T cells in Susac syndrome. Study results and caveats: The authors acknowledged that the study's TCR sequencing and HLA analysis involved relatively few individuals.

The chain recombines TRBV10-3 with TRBJ2-7; 7 positions match TRBD2. The sequenced sample consisted of CD4+ T cells from PBMCs. The origin of this receptor is a human donor with multiple sclerosis. DNA for the CDR3: TGTGCCATCAGAGCAAGGGAGGGAGAAGAGCAGTACTTC. Amino acid sequence: CAIRAREGEEQYF.